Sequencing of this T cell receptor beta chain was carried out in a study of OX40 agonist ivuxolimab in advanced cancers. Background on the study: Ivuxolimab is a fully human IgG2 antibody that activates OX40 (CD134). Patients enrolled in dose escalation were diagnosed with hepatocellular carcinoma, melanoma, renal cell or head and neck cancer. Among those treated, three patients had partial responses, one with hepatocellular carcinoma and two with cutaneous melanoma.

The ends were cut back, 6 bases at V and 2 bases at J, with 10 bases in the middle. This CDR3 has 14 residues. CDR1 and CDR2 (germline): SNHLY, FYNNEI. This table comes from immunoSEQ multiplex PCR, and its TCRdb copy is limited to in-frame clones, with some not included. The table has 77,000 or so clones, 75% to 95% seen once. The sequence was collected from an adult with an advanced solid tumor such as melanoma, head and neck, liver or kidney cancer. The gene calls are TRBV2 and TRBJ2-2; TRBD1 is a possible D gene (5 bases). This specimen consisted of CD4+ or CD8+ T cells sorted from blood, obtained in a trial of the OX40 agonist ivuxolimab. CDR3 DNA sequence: TGTGCCAGCAGGGGGCAGGGAAACACCGGGGAGCTGTTTTTT. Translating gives CASRGQGNTGELFF. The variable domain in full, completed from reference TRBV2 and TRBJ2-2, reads EPEVTQTPSHQVTQMGQEVILRCVPISNHLYFYWYRQILGQKVEFLVSFYNNEISEKSEIFDDQFSVERPDGSNFTLKIRSTKLEDSAMYFCASRGQGNTGELFFGEGSRLTVL.